This is a list of T cell receptor beta chains from one sample in a study of T cells in localized non-small cell lung cancer. Repertoires were generated with immunoSEQ multiplex PCR, while TCRdb's copy carries only in-frame clones and drops some. The profile shows just over 70,000 clones, approximately 87% of them singletons. The sequencing used peripheral blood, collected before any cancer treatment. These receptors were taken from a male donor aged 60 or older with stage III squamous cell lung carcinoma. Both conserved end residues are part of each CDR3. The order of the fields is clone size, V gene, J gene, D gene, CDR3 DNA, CDR3 protein. A D gene is named only where the DNA matches it firmly. Only some rows state a clone size, as once, few, many or a class for expanded clones.

>NA|TRBV19|TRBJ1-1|TRBD1
TGTGCCAGTAGTGTCGGGACAGGGGGCTTAGTGAACACTGAAGCTTTCTTT
CASSVGTGGLVNTEAFF
>NA|TRBV6-1|TRBJ1-4|TRBD1
TGTGCCAGCAGTACGGACAGGGGACGCTATGAAAAACTGTTTTTT
CASSTDRGRYEKLFF
>NA|TRBV19|TRBJ1-5|NA
TGTGCCAGTAGTCCGAGACACCTTAGCAATCAGCCCCAGCATTTT
CASSPRHLSNQPQHF
>NA|TRBV4-1|TRBJ2-2|TRBD2
TGCGCCAGCAGCCAAGCGTTAGCGGGGGCGATGAACACCGGGGAGCTGTTTTTT
CASSQALAGAMNTGELFF
>once|TRBV9|TRBJ2-1|TRBD1
TGTGCCAGCAGCGCTTCGACAGGGGGTCAGAATGAGCAGTTCTTC
CASSASTGGQNEQFF
>NA|TRBV2|TRBJ1-5|NA
TGTGCCAGCAGGGACGGTCAGCCCCAGCATTTT
CASRDGQPQHF
>once|TRBV6-9|TRBJ1-1|NA
TGTGCCAGCAGTTATTCCGGTGCGGGGAGCGCTGAAGCTTTCTTT
CASSYSGAGSAEAFF
>once|TRBV5-1|TRBJ2-5|NA
TGCGCCACCTCCGAGGAGGGCGCGGAGTGGGAGACCCAGTACTTC
CATSEEGAEWETQYF
>NA|TRBV5-1|TRBJ1-1|TRBD1
TGCGCCAGCAGCCCGGGGACAGGGGGCACTGAAGCTTTCTTT
CASSPGTGGTEAFF
>NA|TRBV7-2|TRBJ2-5|TRBD2
TGTGCCAGCAGCCCGGGACTAGCTATCGAGACCCAGTACTTC
CASSPGLAIETQYF
>NA|TRBV5-1|TRBJ1-2|TRBD1
TGCGCCAGCAGCCCGGGGGACAGGGTTGGCTTTGGCTACACCTTC
CASSPGDRVGFGYTF
>NA|TRBV5-1|TRBJ2-2|NA
TGCGCCAGCAGCCGGGATGCCGGGGAGCTGTTTTTT
CASSRDAGELFF
>NA|TRBV2|TRBJ2-2|TRBD2
TGTGCCAGCAATTGGGTAGCGGGGGGTACGAACACCGGGGAGCTGTTTTTT
CASNWVAGGTNTGELFF
>NA|TRBV28|TRBJ1-1|NA
TGTGCCAGCAGTTTAGTGGGCCAATCTGGCACTGAAGCTTTCTTT
CASSLVGQSGTEAFF
>NA|TRBV5-5|TRBJ2-5|NA
TGTGCCAGCAGCTTTCTCCCCCTGGGGGGATGGGACCAAGAGACCCAGTACTTC
CASSFLPLGGWDQETQYF
>once|TRBV5-8|TRBJ1-2|TRBD1
TGTGCCAGCAGCTTGGGGTTTCGGACAGGATACTTTGGCTACACCTTC
CASSLGFRTGYFGYTF
>NA|TRBV19|TRBJ2-2|NA
TGTGCCAGTAGTATTGGAAACACCGGGGAGCTGTTTTTT
CASSIGNTGELFF
>NA|TRBV25-1|TRBJ2-7|NA
TGTGCCAGCCTCAACATCATAGGTTCCTACGAGCAGTACTTC
CASLNIIGSYEQYF
>NA|TRBV15|TRBJ2-3|TRBD1
TGTGCCACCAGCAGACAGGGACAGACAGATACGCAGTATTTT
CATSRQGQTDTQYF
>NA|TRBV6-5|TRBJ2-1|NA
TGTGCCAGCAAACTACAGGGTCCGTACAATGAGCAGTTCTTC
CASKLQGPYNEQFF
>NA|TRBV6-6|TRBJ1-5|NA
TGTGCCAGCAGTGTGCAGATTTATCAGCCCCAGCATTTT
CASSVQIYQPQHF
>NA|TRBV7-2|TRBJ2-2|NA
TGTGCCAGCAGCTTTCGGGGGGCGCGTACCGGGGAGCTGTTTTTT
CASSFRGARTGELFF
>NA|TRBV18|TRBJ1-6|NA
TGTGCCAGCTCACGGGAGACAATGAAGAATTCACCCCTCCACTTT
CASSRETMKNSPLHF
>few|TRBV28|TRBJ2-1|NA
TGTGCCAGCAGTTTAAGGTTTAATGAGCAGTTCTTC
CASSLRFNEQFF
>few|TRBV9|TRBJ2-7|TRBD2
TGTGCCAGCAGCCCACAACCCCTTACTAGCGGGGGGTCCTACGAGCAGTACTTC
CASSPQPLTSGGSYEQYF
>NA|TRBV6-5|TRBJ2-4|NA
TGTGCCAGCAGTGGGGGAGGTAACATTCAGTACTTC
CASSGGGNIQYF
>NA|TRBV27|TRBJ2-6|NA
TGTGCCAGCAGCCTAGTAGGGGGATCCGGGGCCAACGTCCTGACTTTC
CASSLVGGSGANVLTF
>NA|TRBV7-9|TRBJ2-3|TRBD2
TGTGCCAGCAGCTGGGACGGGGGGGCAGCGATAGATACGCAGTATTTT
CASSWDGGAAIDTQYF
>once|TRBV9|TRBJ2-1|TRBD1
TGTGCCAGCAGCGTAGTGGGGACAGGGGGCAGAAACAATGAGCAGTTCTTC
CASSVVGTGGRNNEQFF
>NA|TRBV5-1|TRBJ1-5|NA
TGCGCCAGCAGATACACCGCAGACATTAATCAGCCCCAGCATTTT
CASRYTADINQPQHF
>NA|TRBV19|TRBJ1-5|NA
TGTGCCAGTAAAAACAGGGCAGATAGCAATCAGCCCCAGCATTTT
CASKNRADSNQPQHF
>few|TRBV19|TRBJ2-2|NA
TGTGCCCTCCGACAGAACCCCAACACCGGGGAGCTGTTTTTT
CALRQNPNTGELFF
>NA|TRBV19|TRBJ1-1|TRBD1
TGTGCCAGTAGTATAGATTTTAACAGGGGCACTGAAGCTTTCTTT
CASSIDFNRGTEAFF
>NA|TRBV28|TRBJ1-4|NA
TGTGCCAGCAGTCTTCAGGGTAGCGGTCATGAAAAACTGTTTTTT
CASSLQGSGHEKLFF
>NA|TRBV7-6|TRBJ2-5|NA
TGTGCCAGCAGCTTGGGACGGAGTCAAGAGACCCAGTACTTC
CASSLGRSQETQYF
>NA|TRBV27|TRBJ2-7|TRBD1
TGTGCCAGCAGTTTAAAAGGGACAGGATCCTACGAGCAGTACTTC
CASSLKGTGSYEQYF
>NA|TRBV6-5|TRBJ2-3|NA
TGTGCCAGCGGGACACCTGGGGGTACGCAGTATTTT
CASGTPGGTQYF
>once|TRBV6-6|TRBJ1-1|NA
TGTGCCAGCAGCCCTCTTGAGAGGCGAAGGGCTTTCTTT
CASSPLERRRAFF
>NA|TRBV7-9|TRBJ2-5|NA
TGTGCCAGCAGCTTAGCGGGGGCGCAAGAGACCCAGTACTTC
CASSLAGAQETQYF
>NA|TRBV25-1|TRBJ1-5|NA
TGTGCCAGCAGTGCCCGGGAAACTCAGCCCCAGCATTTT
CASSARETQPQHF
>NA|TRBV18|TRBJ1-1|TRBD1
TGTGCCAGCTCACCAGGCCCGAGGACAGGGGAAACTGAAGCTTTCTTT
CASSPGPRTGETEAFF
>NA|TRBV10-3|TRBJ1-1|NA
TGTGCCATCAGTGAGCTTGCAGAGAACACTGAAGCTTTCTTT
CAISELAENTEAFF
>NA|TRBV5-1|TRBJ2-2|NA
TGCGCCAGCAGCCGGGAAGCGAACACCGGGGAGCTGTTTTTT
CASSREANTGELFF
>NA|TRBV19|TRBJ1-5|TRBD1
TGTGCCAGTAACCCCGGACAGGGACTCAATCAGCCCCAGCATTTT
CASNPGQGLNQPQHF
>NA|TRBV5-6|TRBJ2-5|NA
TGTGCCAGCAGCCCCGTCCGACCGGGTGGATGGACCCAGTACTTC
CASSPVRPGGWTQYF
>NA|TRBV7-8|TRBJ1-5|NA
TGTGCCAGCTCGGGCGGGGTGGATCAGCCCCAGCATTTT
CASSGGVDQPQHF
>few|TRBV6-1|TRBJ1-4|NA
TGTGCCAGCAGTGAAGGGAGGGAAGGTAATGAAAAACTGTTTTTT
CASSEGREGNEKLFF
>NA|TRBV5-1|TRBJ1-1|NA
TGCGCCAGCAGCCTAAGACAGCAGAACACTGAAGCTTTCTTT
CASSLRQQNTEAFF
>NA|TRBV12-5|TRBJ2-5|NA
TGTGCTAGTGGTAAACAAGAGACCCAGTACTTC
CASGKQETQYF
>NA|TRBV7-3|TRBJ1-4|TRBD1
TGTGCCAGCAGCTCAGGGGGCTGGGAAAAACTGTTTTTT
CASSSGGWEKLFF
>NA|TRBV27|TRBJ2-5|NA
TGTGCCAGCAGCGACTCTACCGGACCCTCCGAGACCCAGTACTTC
CASSDSTGPSETQYF
>NA|TRBV4-3|TRBJ2-1|TRBD2
TGCGCCAGCAGCCAAGTGGCGGGGGGGTACAATGAGCAGTTCTTC
CASSQVAGGYNEQFF
>NA|TRBV29-1|TRBJ1-1|NA
TGCAGCGTCCATACAGGGAGCAGTGAAGCTTTCTTT
CSVHTGSSEAFF
>NA|TRBV27|TRBJ2-3|NA
TGTGCCAGCAGGGACTTCACAGATACGCAGTATTTT
CASRDFTDTQYF
>NA|TRBV7-2|TRBJ1-1|NA
TGTGCCAGCAGCTGGCCCCGGGCCGGTAAAATCACGGAAGCTTTCTTT
CASSWPRAGKITEAFF